This T cell receptor beta chain stems from a study of control samples from healthy donors and cancer patients. Germline V CDR1 and CDR2: ENHRY, SYGVKD. The CDR3 has 13 amino acids. Trimming left V 6 bases short and J 1 base short, with 7 bases between. Assay used: immunoSEQ multiplex PCR; TCRdb lists only in-frame clones, some missing. This sample has 100,000 to 150,000 clones, with 90% found just once. The chain carries TRBV10-3 and TRBJ1-3; the D is unclear. The sequenced material came from blood. This TCR was sampled from a man between 35 and 55 years old in good health. The CDR3 loop is CAIRGQSGNTIYF. The CDR3 nucleotides are TGTGCCATCAGAGGGCAGTCTGGAAACACCATATATTTT.